The T cell receptor beta chain under discussion was sequenced for a study of Graves' ophthalmopathy and Graves' hyperthyroidism. Diagnosis used clinical symptoms, serum thyroxine, TRAb, thyroid ultrasound and orbital computed tomography. RNA transcripts yielded amplified TCR beta CDR3 regions. First-round RT-PCR employed HTBI primers, with a second-round multiplex PCR after it. TCRdb reprocessed the multiplex PCR reads via MiXCR and lists one record per CDR3 protein. The repertoire holds 560,000 or so distinct CDR3 sequences, with 35% to 40% as singletons. This clonotype was seen at least ten times. The CDR3 has 13 residues. The V and J ends lost 3 bases and 7 bases respectively, with 12 bases between them.

This TCR derives from an adult man with Graves' hyperthyroidism. Sequencing was performed on peripheral blood or thyroid tissue (not recorded which). The V and J genes are TRBV12-3 or TRBV12-4 and TRBJ1-2; the D is unclear. CDR3 region: CASSFGREGGYTF. CDR3 sequence (DNA): TGTGCCAGCAGTTTTGGGCGGGAGGGTGGCTACACCTTC.